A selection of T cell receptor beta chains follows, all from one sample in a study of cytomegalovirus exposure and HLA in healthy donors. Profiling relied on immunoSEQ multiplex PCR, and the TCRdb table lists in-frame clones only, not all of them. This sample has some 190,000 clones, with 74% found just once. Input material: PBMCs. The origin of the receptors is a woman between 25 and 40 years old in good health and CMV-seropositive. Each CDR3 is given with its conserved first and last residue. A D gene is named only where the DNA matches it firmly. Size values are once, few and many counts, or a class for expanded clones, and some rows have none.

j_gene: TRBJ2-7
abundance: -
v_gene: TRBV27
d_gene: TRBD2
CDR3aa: CASSSSRPSGRNEQYF
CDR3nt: TGTGCCAGCAGTAGTTCTAGGCCTAGCGGGAGGAACGAGCAGTACTTC

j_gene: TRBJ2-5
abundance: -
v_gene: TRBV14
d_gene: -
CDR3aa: CASSHRETQYF
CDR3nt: TGTGCCAGCAGCCACCGGGAGACCCAGTACTTC

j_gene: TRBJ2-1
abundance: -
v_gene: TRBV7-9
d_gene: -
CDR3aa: CASSPETTYNEQFF
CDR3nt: TGTGCCAGCAGCCCAGAGACTACCTACAATGAGCAGTTCTTC

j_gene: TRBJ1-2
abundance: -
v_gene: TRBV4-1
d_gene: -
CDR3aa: CASSQAGGPNYGYTF
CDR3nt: TGCGCCAGCAGCCAAGCCGGGGGGCCGAACTATGGCTACACCTTC

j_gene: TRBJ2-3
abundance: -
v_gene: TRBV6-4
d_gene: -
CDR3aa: CASSDVGTQYF
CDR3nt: TGTGCCAGCAGTGACGTCGGTACGCAGTATTTT

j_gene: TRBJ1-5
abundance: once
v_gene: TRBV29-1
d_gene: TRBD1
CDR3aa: CSVKWSRGSNQPQHF
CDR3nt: TGCAGCGTCAAATGGTCCAGGGGGAGCAATCAGCCCCAGCATTTT

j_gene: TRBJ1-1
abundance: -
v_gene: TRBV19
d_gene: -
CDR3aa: CASSIRRSDLRTEAFF
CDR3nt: TGTGCCAGTAGTATTCGGAGGTCTGACTTGAGGACTGAAGCTTTCTTT

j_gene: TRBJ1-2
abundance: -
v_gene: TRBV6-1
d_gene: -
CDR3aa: CASSEVESSNYGYTF
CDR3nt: TGTGCCAGCAGTGAAGTAGAGTCATCTAACTATGGCTACACCTTC

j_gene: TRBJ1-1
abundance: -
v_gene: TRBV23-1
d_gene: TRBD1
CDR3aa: CASIKRGRVEAFF
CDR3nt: TGCGCCAGCATAAAGAGGGGGCGGGTAGAAGCTTTCTTT

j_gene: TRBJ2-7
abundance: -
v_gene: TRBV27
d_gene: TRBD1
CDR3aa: CASSDRGGYEQYF
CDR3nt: TGTGCCAGCAGTGACAGGGGAGGTTACGAGCAGTACTTC

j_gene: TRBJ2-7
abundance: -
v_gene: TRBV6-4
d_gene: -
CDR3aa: CASSEIEGPRTSYEQYF
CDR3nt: TGTGCCAGCAGTGAAATCGAGGGCCCCCGCACATCCTACGAGCAGTACTTC

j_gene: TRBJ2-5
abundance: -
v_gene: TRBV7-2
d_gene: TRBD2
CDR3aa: CASSPIAGGIETQYF
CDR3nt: TGTGCCAGCAGCCCTATAGCGGGAGGGATAGAGACCCAGTACTTC

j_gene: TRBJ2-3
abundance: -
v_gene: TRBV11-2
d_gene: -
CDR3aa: CASSLLEGSLTDTQYF
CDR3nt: TGTGCCAGCAGTTTGCTGGAGGGATCTCTCACAGATACGCAGTATTTT

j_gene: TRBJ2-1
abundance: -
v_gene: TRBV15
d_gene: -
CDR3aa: CVSRRETAYNEQFF
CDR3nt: TGTGTTTCCAGGAGGGAGACGGCCTACAATGAGCAGTTCTTC

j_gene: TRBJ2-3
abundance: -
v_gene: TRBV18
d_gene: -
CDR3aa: CASSLTPTSTDTQYF
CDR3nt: TGTGCCAGCTCGCTGACACCAACTAGCACAGATACGCAGTATTTT

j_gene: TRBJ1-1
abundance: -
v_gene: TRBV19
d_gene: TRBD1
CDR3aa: CASSIGTGGNTEAFF
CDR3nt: TGTGCCAGTAGTATTGGGACAGGGGGAAACACTGAAGCTTTCTTT

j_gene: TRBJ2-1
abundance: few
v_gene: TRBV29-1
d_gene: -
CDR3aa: CSVESPLKGVWDEQFF
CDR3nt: TGCAGCGTTGAAAGCCCGTTAAAGGGGGTCTGGGATGAGCAGTTCTTC

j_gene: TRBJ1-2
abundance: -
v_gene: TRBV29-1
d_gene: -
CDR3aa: CSVEQVPNYGYTF
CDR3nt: TGCAGCGTTGAACAGGTCCCTAACTATGGCTACACCTTC

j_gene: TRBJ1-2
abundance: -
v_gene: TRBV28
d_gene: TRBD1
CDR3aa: CASSRQGASYGYTF
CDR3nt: TGTGCCAGCAGCCGACAGGGGGCGAGCTATGGCTACACCTTC

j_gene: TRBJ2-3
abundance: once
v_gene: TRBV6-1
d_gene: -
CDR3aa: CASSDTFRGTDTQYF
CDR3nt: TGTGCCAGCAGTGATACGTTCCGGGGCACAGATACGCAGTATTTT

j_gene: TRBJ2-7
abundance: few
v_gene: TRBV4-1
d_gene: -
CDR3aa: CASSHLFTSIPYEQYF
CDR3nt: TGCGCCAGCAGCCACCTATTCACTAGCATTCCCTACGAGCAGTACTTC

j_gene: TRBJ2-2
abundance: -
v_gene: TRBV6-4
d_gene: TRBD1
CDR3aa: CASSEGQESGELFF
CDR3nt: TGTGCCAGCAGTGAGGGACAGGAGAGCGGGGAGCTGTTTTTT

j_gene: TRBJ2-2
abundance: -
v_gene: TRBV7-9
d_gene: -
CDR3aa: CASSLGAGNTGELFF
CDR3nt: TGTGCCAGCAGCTTAGGAGCGGGCAACACCGGGGAGCTGTTTTTT

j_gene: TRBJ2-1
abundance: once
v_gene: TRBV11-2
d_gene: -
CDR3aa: CASSSRLRNEQFF
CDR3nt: TGTGCCAGCAGTAGCCGTTTGAGGAATGAGCAGTTCTTC

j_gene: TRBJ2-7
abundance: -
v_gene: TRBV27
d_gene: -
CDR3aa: CASSPSPVYERYF
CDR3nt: TGTGCCAGCAGCCCGTCCCCGGTCTACGAGCGGTACTTC

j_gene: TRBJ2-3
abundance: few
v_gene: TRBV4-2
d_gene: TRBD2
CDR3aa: CASSRLTSGRARSTDTQYF
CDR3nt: TGTGCCAGCAGCCGCCTGACTAGCGGGAGGGCGCGGAGCACAGATACGCAGTATTTT

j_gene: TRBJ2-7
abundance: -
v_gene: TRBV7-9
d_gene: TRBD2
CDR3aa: CASSPGLAGGLSGEQYF
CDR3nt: TGTGCCAGCAGCCCCGGACTAGCGGGAGGGCTAAGCGGGGAGCAGTACTTC

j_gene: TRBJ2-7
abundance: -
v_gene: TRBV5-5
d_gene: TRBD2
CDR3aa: CASSARLAGGEQYF
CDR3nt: TGTGCCAGCAGCGCACGACTAGCGGGAGGCGAGCAGTACTTC

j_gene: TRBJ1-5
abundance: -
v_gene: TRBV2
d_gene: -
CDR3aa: CASSTGTAQLPQHF
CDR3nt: TGTGCCAGCAGTACTGGGACTGCCCAGCTGCCCCAGCATTTT

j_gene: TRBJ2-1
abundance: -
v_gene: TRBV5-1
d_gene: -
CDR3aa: CASSFSGAYNEQFF
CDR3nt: TGCGCCAGCAGCTTTTCAGGTGCCTACAATGAGCAGTTCTTC

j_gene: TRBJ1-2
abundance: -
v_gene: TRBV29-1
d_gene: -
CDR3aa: CSVEPGYTF
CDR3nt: TGCAGCGTTGAACCAGGCTACACCTTC

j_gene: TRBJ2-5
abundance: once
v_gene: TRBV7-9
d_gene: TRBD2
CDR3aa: CASSPGLAGVETQYF
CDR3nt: TGTGCCAGCAGCCCGGGACTAGCGGGAGTAGAGACCCAGTACTTC

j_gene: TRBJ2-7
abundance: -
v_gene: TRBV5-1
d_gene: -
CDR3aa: CASSFAGRDAYEQYF
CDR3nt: TGCGCCAGCAGCTTCGCCGGCAGGGATGCCTACGAGCAGTACTTC

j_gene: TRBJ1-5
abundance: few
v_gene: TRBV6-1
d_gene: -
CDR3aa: CASSDKNQPQHF
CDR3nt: TGTGCCAGCAGTGATAAAAATCAGCCCCAGCATTTT

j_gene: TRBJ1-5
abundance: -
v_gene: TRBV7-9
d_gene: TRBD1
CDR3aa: CASSSDRGPNQPQHF
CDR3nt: TGTGCCAGCAGTTCCGACAGGGGGCCGAATCAGCCCCAGCATTTT

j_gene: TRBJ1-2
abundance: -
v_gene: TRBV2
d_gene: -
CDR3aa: CASSGRGANYGYTF
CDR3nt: TGTGCCAGCAGCGGCCGGGGTGCAAACTATGGCTACACCTTC

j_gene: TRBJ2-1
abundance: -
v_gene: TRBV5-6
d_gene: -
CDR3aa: CASSLDPSNEQFF
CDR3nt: TGTGCCAGCAGCTTGGACCCTAGCAATGAGCAGTTCTTC

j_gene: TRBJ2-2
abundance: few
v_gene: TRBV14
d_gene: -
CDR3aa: CASSQKGGATGELFF
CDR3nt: TGTGCCAGCAGCCAAAAAGGGGGGGCTACCGGGGAGCTGTTTTTT

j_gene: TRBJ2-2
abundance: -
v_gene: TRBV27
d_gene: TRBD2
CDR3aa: CASRRRTSGSNTGELFF
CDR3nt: TGTGCCAGCAGACGCCGGACTAGCGGGAGTAACACCGGGGAGCTGTTTTTT

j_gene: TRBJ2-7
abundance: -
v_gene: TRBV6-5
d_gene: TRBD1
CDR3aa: CASRQGARYEQYF
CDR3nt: TGTGCCAGTAGACAGGGGGCGCGTTACGAGCAGTACTTC

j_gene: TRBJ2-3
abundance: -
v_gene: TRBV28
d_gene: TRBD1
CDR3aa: CASREWDSGTDTQYF
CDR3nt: TGTGCCAGCAGGGAATGGGACAGCGGAACAGATACGCAGTATTTT

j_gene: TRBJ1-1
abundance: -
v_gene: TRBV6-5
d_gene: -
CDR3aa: CASRGIGVTAEAFF
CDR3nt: TGTGCCAGCCGTGGTATAGGGGTAACCGCTGAAGCTTTCTTT

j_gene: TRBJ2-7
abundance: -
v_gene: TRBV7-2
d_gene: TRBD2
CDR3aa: CASSYISGRDEQYF
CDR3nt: TGTGCCAGCAGCTATATTAGCGGGAGGGACGAGCAGTACTTC

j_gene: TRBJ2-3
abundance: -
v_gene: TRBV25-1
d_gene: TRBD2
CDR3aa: CASRNSGGADTQYF
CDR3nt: TGTGCCAGCAGGAACTCCGGGGGGGCCGATACGCAGTATTTT

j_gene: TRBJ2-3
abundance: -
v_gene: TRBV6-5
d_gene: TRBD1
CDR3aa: CASTRLQGNTQYF
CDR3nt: TGTGCCAGCACCCGATTACAGGGGAATACGCAGTATTTT

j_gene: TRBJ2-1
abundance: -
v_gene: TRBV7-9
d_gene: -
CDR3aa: CASSLIQGYNEQFF
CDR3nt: TGTGCCAGCAGCTTAATCCAGGGTTACAATGAGCAGTTCTTC

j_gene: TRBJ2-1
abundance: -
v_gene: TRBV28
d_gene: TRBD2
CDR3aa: CASSTPGLAGLSSYNEQFF
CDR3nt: TGTGCCAGCAGTACCCCCGGACTAGCGGGCCTAAGCTCCTACAATGAGCAGTTCTTC

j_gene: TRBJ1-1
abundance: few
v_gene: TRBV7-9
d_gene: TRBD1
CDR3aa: CASSRRGQGLLGSEAFF
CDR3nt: TGTGCCAGCAGCCGTCGGGGACAGGGCCTTTTGGGGAGTGAAGCTTTCTTT

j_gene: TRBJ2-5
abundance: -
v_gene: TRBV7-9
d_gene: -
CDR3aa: CASSQLAFQETQYF
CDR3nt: TGTGCCAGCAGCCAGCTAGCGTTCCAAGAGACCCAGTACTTC

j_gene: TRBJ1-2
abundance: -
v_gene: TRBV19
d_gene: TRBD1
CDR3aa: CASSISRQGANYGYTF
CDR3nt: TGTGCCAGTAGTATCAGCCGACAGGGGGCGAACTATGGCTACACCTTC

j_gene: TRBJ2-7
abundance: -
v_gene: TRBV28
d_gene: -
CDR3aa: CASSFLLGSEQYF
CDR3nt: TGTGCCAGCAGTTTTCTACTAGGATCCGAGCAGTACTTC

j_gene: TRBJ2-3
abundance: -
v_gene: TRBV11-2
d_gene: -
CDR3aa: CASSVGGSGPTDTQYF
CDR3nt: TGTGCCAGCAGCGTGGGGGGTAGCGGACCCACAGATACGCAGTATTTT

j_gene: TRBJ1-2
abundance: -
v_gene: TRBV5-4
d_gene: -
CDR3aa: CASSLTSGGYTF
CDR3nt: TGTGCCAGCAGCCTGACGAGCGGAGGCTACACCTTC

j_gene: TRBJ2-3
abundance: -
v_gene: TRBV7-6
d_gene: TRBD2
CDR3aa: CASSSTIAGGGDTQYF
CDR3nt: TGTGCCAGCAGCTCGACTATAGCGGGAGGGGGGGATACGCAGTATTTT

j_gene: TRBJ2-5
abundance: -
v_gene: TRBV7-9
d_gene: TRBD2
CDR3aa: CASSPQAGATSTQYF
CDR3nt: TGTGCCAGCAGCCCCCAAGCGGGAGCGACTTCGACCCAGTACTTC